One sample yielded the 10 T cell receptor beta chains listed below, sequenced in a study of CXCR3-negative and CXCR3-positive naive CD8 T cells. The authors made the TRB cDNA libraries by 5' RACE using UMI labels. Using the 5' RACE reads, TCRdb records one entry per CDR3 protein without DNA. The sample totals some 130,000 distinct CDR3 sequences. Sequenced sample: naive CXCR3- CD8+ T cells from blood. Subset in this sample: CD45RO-CCR7+CD27+CD95- naive CD8+ T cells lacking CXCR3 (TNR3-). These receptors all come from a human donor in good health. Some clones in this sample may be carry-over from other donors' samples.

V usage is TRBV4-3 and J usage is TRBJ2-1; the D call of TRBD2 rests on TCRdb alone, since no DNA is present to check it. The CDR3 length is 16 residues. Germline lookup yields CDR1 LGHNA and CDR2 YSLEER. The CDR3 loop reads CASSSWASGGWDEQFF.

The rearrangement joins TRBV4-3 to TRBJ2-7; checking the TCRdb D call of TRBD2 is not possible without DNA. Looked up from germline, CDR1 is LGHNA and CDR2 is YSLEER. The length of the CDR3 is 15 residues. CDR3 residues: CASSQDFEGFYEQYF.

This chain joins TRBV29-1 and TRBJ2-3; there is no DNA to check the TCRdb D call of TRBD1. Germline V gives CDR1 SQVTM, CDR2 ANQGSEA. CDR3 size: 15 residues. The CDR3 sequence: CSGAGGDRRGDTQYF.

The chain couples TRBV28 to TRBJ2-1. CDR1 is MDHEN, CDR2 SYDVKM, per germline. This CDR3 comprises 17 residues. CDR3 sequence reads: CASSLTSAGGPNNEQFF.

CDR3 sequence reads: CASSPGTGANTGELFF. This chain links TRBV7-9 with TRBJ2-2; the D gene TCRdb calls, TRBD1, cannot be checked with no DNA. Germline values: CDR1 SEHNR, CDR2 FQNEAQ (reference sequence). The CDR3 length is 16 residues.

This sequence joins TRBV10-1 and TRBJ1-5; TCRdb's assignment of TRBD1 cannot be checked, as there is no DNA. Germline values: CDR1 WNHNN, CDR2 SYGVQD (reference sequence). The CDR3 runs 19 residues. CDR3 in amino acids: CASSCAGQGQTFSNQPQHF.

This chain joins TRBV4-1 and TRBJ2-7. This CDR3 has 13 residues. Germline V gene sequence: CDR1 MGHRA, CDR2 YSYEKL. CDR3 protein: CASSQEGISEQYF.

The chain is built from TRBV28 and TRBJ2-5; TCRdb's assignment of TRBD1 cannot be checked, as there is no DNA. CDR1 and CDR2 (germline): MDHEN, SYDVKM. The CDR3 sequence is 16 residues long. CDR3 amino acids: CASRSTPGQTKETQYF.

The V call is TRBV9, the J call TRBJ1-5. In germline, CDR1 is SGDLS, CDR2 YYNGEE. CDR3 length: 15 residues. The CDR3: CASREAGRSNQPQHF.

The rearrangement links TRBV9 to TRBJ2-1; the D call from TCRdb, TRBD2, cannot be confirmed without DNA. The V gene's germline CDR1 is SGDLS and CDR2 YYNGEE. The CDR3 runs to 15 residues. The CDR3 spells CASRPPGLSQGEQFF.